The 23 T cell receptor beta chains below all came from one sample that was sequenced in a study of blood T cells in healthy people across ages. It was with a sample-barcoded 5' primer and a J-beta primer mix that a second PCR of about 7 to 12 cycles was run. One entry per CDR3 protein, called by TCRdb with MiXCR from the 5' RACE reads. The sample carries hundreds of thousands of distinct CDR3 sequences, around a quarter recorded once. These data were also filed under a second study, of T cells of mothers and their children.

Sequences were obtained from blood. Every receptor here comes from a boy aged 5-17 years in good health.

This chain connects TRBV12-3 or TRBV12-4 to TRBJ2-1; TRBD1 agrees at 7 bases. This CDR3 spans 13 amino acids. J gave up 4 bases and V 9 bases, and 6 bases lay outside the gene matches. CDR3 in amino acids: CASRGPLYNEQFF. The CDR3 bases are TGTGCCAGTAGGGGGCCATTATACAATGAGCAGTTCTTC.

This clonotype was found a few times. The CDR3 loop is CASSYGQDNSPLHF. CDR3 bases: TGCGCCAGCAGCTACGGACAGGATAATTCACCCCTCCACTTT. The genes are TRBV5-1 and TRBJ1-6, with TRBD1 matching over 7 bases. The CDR3 runs to 14 residues. V was clipped by 3 bases and J by 5 bases; unmatched bases: 2. Germline V lookup: CDR1 SGHRS, CDR2 YFSETQ.

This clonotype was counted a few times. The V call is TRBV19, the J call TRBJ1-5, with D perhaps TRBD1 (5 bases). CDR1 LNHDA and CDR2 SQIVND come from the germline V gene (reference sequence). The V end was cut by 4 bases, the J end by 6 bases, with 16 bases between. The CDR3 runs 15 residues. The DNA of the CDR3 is TGTGCCAGTAGTACCCTCCCGGCGGGGCGTCAGCCCCAGCATTTT. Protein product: CASSTLPAGRQPQHF.

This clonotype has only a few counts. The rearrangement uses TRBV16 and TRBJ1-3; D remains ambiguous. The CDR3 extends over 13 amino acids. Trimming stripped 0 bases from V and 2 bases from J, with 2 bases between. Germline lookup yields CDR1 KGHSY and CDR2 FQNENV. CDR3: CASSQSPGNTIYF. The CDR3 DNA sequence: TGTGCCAGCAGCCAATCCCCTGGAAACACCATATATTTT.

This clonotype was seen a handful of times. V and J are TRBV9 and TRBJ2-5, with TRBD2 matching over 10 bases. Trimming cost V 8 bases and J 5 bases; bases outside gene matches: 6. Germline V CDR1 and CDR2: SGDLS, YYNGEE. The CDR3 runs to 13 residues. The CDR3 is CAREAGGRETQYF. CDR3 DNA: TGTGCCAGGGAAGCGGGAGGGAGGGAGACCCAGTACTTC.

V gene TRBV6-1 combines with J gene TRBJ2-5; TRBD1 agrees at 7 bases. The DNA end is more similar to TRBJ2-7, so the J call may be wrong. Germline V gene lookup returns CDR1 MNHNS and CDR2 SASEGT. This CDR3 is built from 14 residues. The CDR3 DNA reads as TGTGCCAGCAGTCGCGACAGGGCCTCCTACGAGCAGTACTTC. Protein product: CASSRDRASYEQYF.

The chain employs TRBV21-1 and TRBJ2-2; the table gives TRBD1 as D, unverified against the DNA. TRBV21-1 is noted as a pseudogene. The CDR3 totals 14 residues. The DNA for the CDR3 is TGTGCCATCCCTCGTAACAGGGGAGTCGGGGAGCTGTTTTTT. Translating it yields CAIPRNRGVGELFF.

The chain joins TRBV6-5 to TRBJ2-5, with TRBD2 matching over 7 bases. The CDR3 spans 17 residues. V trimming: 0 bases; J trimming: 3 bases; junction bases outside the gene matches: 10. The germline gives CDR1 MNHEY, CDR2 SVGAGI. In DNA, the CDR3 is TGTGCCAGCAGTTACTCGCTCAGGCGGGCGGGGGAAGAGACCCAGTACTTC. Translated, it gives CASSYSLRRAGEETQYF.

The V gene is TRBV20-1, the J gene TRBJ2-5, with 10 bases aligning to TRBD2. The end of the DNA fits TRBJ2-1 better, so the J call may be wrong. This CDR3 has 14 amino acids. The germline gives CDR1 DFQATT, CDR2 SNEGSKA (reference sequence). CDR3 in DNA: TGCAGTGCTCCCCTGCGGACTAGCGGCAATGAGCAGTTCTTC. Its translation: CSAPLRTSGNEQFF.

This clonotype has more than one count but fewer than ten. The CDR3: CASSVDGGGVDIQYF. For the CDR3, the DNA is TGTGCCAGCAGCGTAGACGGGGGGGGAGTAGACATTCAGTACTTC. The V and J genes are TRBV9 and TRBJ2-4; 8 nucleotides agree with TRBD2. Germline values: CDR1 SGDLS, CDR2 YYNGEE. J was trimmed by 8 bases and V by 0 bases; bases with no gene match: 7. The CDR3 extends over 15 amino acids.

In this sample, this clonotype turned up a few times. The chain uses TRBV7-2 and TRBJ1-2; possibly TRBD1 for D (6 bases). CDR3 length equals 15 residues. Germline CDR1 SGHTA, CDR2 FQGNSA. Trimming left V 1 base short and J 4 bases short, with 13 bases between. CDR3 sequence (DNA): TGTGCCAGCAGCTTAGAAATCCAGGGGAGCTATGGCTACACCTTC. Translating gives CASSLEIQGSYGYTF.

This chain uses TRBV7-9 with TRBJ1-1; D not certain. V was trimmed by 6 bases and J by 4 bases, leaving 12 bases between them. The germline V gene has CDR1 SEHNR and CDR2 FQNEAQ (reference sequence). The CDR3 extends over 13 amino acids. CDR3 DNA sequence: TGTGCCAGCAGATCCGGACCCATCACTGAAGCTTTCTTT. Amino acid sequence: CASRSGPITEAFF.

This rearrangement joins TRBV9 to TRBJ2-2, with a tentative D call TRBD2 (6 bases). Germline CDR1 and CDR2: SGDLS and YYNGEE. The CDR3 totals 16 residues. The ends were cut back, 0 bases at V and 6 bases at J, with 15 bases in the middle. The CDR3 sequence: CASSVEPGVGPGELFF. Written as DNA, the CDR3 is TGTGCCAGCAGCGTAGAGCCGGGGGTGGGGCCCGGGGAGCTGTTTTTT. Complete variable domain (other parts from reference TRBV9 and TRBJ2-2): DSGVTQTPKHLITATGQRVTLRCSPRSGDLSVYWYQQSLDQGLQFLIQYYNGEERAKGNILERFSAQQFPDLHSELNLSSLELGDSALYFCASSVEPGVGPGELFFGEGSRLTVL.

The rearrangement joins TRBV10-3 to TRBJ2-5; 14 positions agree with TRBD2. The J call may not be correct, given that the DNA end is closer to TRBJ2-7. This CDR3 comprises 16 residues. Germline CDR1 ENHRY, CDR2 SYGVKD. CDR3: CAISEGLAGGRDEQYF. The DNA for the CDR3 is TGTGCCATCAGTGAAGGACTAGCGGGAGGAAGAGACGAGCAGTACTTC.

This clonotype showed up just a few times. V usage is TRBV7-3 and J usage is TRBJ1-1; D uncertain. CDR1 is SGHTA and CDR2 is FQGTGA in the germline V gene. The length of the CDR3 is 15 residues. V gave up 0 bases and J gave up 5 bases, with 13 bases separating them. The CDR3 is CASSLTSGIGTEAFF. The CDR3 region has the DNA TGTGCCAGCAGCTTAACGTCAGGTATCGGGACTGAAGCTTTCTTT.

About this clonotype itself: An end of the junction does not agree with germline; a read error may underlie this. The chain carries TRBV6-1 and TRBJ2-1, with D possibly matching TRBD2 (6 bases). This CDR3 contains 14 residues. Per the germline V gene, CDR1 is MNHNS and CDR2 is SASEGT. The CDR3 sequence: CASSDLKGRDSEYF. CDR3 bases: TGTGCCAGCAGTGACTTAAAGGGAAGGGACTCTGAATACTTC.

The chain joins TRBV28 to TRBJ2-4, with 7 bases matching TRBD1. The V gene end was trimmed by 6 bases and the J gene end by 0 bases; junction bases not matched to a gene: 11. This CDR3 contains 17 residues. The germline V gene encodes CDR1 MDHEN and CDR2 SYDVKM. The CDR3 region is CASRLGGQNLAKNIQYF. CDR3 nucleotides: TGTGCCAGCAGGTTAGGGGGACAGAACCTAGCCAAAAACATTCAGTACTTC.

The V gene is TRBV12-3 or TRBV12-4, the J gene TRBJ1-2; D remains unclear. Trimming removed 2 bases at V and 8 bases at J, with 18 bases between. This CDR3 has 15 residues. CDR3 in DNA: TGTGCCAGCAGTTTAAAAACAACGGCCCCGGGAGGCTACACCTTC. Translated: CASSLKTTAPGGYTF.

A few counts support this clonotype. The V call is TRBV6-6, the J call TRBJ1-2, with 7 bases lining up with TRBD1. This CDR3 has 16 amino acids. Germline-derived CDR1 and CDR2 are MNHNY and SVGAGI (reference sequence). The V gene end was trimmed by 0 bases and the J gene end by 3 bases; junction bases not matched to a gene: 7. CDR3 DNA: TGTGCCAGCAGTTACTCCGACAGGGTACAGTACTATGGCTACACCTTC. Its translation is CASSYSDRVQYYGYTF.

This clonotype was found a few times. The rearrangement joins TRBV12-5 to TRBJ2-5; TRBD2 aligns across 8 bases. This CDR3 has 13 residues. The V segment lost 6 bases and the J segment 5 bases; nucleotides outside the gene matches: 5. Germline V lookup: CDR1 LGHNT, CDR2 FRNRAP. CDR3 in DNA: TGTGCTAGTGGGCCGGGGGGGGCGGAGACCCAGTACTTC. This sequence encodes CASGPGGAETQYF.

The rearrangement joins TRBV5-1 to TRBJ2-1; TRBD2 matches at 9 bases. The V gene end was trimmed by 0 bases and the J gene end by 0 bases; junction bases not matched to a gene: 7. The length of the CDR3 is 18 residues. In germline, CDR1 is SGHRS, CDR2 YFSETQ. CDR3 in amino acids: CASSLVSSGTSSYNEQFF. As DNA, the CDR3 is TGCGCCAGCAGCTTGGTGTCTAGCGGGACCAGCTCCTACAATGAGCAGTTCTTC.

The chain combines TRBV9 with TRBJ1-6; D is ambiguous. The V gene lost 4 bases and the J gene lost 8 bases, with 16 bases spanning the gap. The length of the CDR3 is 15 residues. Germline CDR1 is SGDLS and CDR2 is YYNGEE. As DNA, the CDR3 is TGTGCCAGCAGCCTCCGGACGGACGCGTATTCACCCCTCCACTTT. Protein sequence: CASSLRTDAYSPLHF.

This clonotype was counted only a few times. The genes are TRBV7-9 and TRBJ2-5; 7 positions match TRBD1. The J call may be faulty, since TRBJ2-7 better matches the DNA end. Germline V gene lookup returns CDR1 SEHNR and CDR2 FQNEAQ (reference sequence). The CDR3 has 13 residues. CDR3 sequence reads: CASSLGRGIEQYF. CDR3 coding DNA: TGTGCCAGCAGCTTAGGCAGGGGGATCGAGCAGTACTTC.